This entry features one T cell receptor (beta chain) sequence. CD45RO-negative, CCR7-positively selected cells formed the naive CD8 fraction, excluding terminally differentiated effector memory CD45RA+ cells. The V and J ends lost 3 bases and 7 bases respectively, with 6 bases between them. Germline CDR1 reads MGHRA; CDR2 reads YSYEKL. The CDR3 length is 11 residues. These data are taken from a study of shared clonotypes between healthy human individuals. Here immunoSEQ multiplex PCR was the method, and the copy in TCRdb shows in-frame clones only, minus some. This table has about 2 million clones, about 94% appearing once.

Sequencing was carried out using naive CD8+ T cells sorted from blood. This TCR was sampled from a man between 18 and 35 years old in good health. This chain joins TRBV4-1 and TRBJ1-1, with D unclear. Written as DNA, the CDR3 is TGCGCCAGCAGCCACTTGGATGAAGCTTTCTTT. Amino acids: CASSHLDEAFF.